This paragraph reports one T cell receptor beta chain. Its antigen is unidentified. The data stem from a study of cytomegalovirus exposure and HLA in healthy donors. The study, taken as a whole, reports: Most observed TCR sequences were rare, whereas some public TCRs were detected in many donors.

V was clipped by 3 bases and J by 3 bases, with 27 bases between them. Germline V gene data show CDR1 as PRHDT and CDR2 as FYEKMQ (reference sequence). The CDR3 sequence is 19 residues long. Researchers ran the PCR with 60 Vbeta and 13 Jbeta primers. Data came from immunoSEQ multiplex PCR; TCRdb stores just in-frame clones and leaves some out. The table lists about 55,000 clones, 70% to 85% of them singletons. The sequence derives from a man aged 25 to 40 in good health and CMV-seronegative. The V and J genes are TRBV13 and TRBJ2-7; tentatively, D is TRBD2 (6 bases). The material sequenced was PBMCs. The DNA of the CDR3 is TGTGCCAGCAGCTTGCAAGTTGACCTACAGGTGGGGGGTGTCTACGAGCAGTACTTC. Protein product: CASSLQVDLQVGGVYEQYF.